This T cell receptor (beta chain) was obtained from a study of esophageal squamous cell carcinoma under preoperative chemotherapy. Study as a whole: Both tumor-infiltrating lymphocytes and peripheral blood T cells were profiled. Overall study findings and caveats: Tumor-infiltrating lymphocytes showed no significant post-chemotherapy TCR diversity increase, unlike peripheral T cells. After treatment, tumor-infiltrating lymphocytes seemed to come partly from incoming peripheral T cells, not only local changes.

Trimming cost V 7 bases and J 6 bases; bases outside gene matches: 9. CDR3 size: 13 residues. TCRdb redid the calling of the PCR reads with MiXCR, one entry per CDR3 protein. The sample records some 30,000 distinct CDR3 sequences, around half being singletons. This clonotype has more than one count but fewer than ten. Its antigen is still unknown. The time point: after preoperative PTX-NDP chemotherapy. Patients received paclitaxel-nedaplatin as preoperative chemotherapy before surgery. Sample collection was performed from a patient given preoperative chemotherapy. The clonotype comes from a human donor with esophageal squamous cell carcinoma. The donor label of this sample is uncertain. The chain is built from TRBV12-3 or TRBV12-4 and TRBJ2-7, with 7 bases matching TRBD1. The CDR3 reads CASTRTGSGEQYF. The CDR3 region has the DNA TGTGCCAGCACCCGGACAGGATCGGGCGAGCAGTACTTC.